This is a list of T cell receptor beta chains from one sample in a study of response to subunit inactivated influenza vaccine. TCRdb reanalysed the RT-PCR reads using MiXCR and keeps one entry per CDR3 protein. Here the sample spans about 800,000 distinct CDR3 sequences, roughly 20% being singletons. Sequenced here: PBMCs from blood, sampled around 5 days after vaccination. These receptors were taken from a man in his fifties who received an inactivated influenza vaccine. Both conserved end residues are part of each CDR3. A D gene is named only where the DNA matches it firmly. Clone size is stated in some rows and not others, as once, few, many or a class when expanded.

>NA|TRBJ2-6|NA|TRBV6-2/TRBV6-3
CASRSGGKAGANVLTF
TGTGCCAGCAGATCAGGGGGGAAGGCTGGGGCCAACGTCCTGACTTTC
>NA|TRBJ2-4|TRBD1|TRBV24-1
CATSDADRPAKNIQYF
TGTGCCACCAGTGATGCGGACAGGCCCGCCAAAAACATTCAGTACTTC
>NA|TRBJ1-2|NA|TRBV20-1
CSAEAQGEYGYTF
TGCAGTGCAGAGGCTCAGGGCGAATATGGCTACACCTTC
>many|TRBJ1-5|NA|TRBV20-1
CSARDPLGAGANQPQHF
TGCAGTGCTAGAGACCCTCTTGGGGCAGGGGCAAATCAGCCCCAGCATTTT
>few|TRBJ2-1|NA|TRBV7-9
CASSPAIGGNEQFF
TGTGCCAGCAGCCCCGCGATTGGTGGGAATGAGCAGTTCTTC
>NA|TRBJ2-1|NA|TRBV6-5
CASSYSPINEQFF
TGTGCCAGCAGTTACAGTCCGATCAATGAGCAGTTCTTC
>NA|TRBJ2-3|TRBD2|TRBV2
CASRGLAGGLGDTQYF
TGTGCCAGCAGGGGGCTAGCGGGGGGGTTAGGAGATACGCAGTATTTT
>NA|TRBJ2-2|TRBD2|TRBV5-1
CASTQATGGPTGELFF
TGCGCCAGCACCCAAGCTACGGGAGGGCCTACCGGGGAGCTGTTTTTT
>NA|TRBJ1-2|NA|TRBV19
CASSIKTEYGYTF
TGTGCCAGTAGTATAAAGACGGAGTATGGCTACACCTTC
>NA|TRBJ2-7|NA|TRBV18
CASSPSILGGGEQYF
TGTGCCAGCTCACCATCTATCCTAGGAGGGGGCGAGCAGTACTTC
>few|TRBJ1-1|NA|TRBV20-1
CSASEWRTNTEAFF
TGCAGTGCTAGTGAATGGCGGACGAACACTGAAGCTTTCTTT
>many|TRBJ2-1|NA|TRBV4-1
CASSQGSWGSYNEQFF
TGCGCCAGCAGCCAAGGTAGCTGGGGCTCCTACAATGAGCAGTTCTTC
>NA|TRBJ2-7|TRBD2|TRBV6-2/TRBV6-3
CASSYSLTSGLPYEQYF
TGTGCCAGCAGTTACTCACTGACTAGCGGTCTTCCCTACGAGCAGTACTTC
>NA|TRBJ2-3|NA|TRBV12-3/TRBV12-4
CASSLTGAYTDTQYF
TGTGCCAGCAGTTTGACAGGAGCCTACACAGATACGCAGTATTTT
>few|TRBJ1-5|NA|TRBV12-3/TRBV12-4
CASKIQSGNQPQHF
TGTGCCAGCAAGATACAGAGTGGCAATCAGCCCCAGCATTTT
>NA|TRBJ2-7|TRBD1|TRBV15
CATSGTGFYEQYF
TGTGCCACCAGCGGGACAGGGTTCTACGAGCAGTACTTC
>few|TRBJ2-2|TRBD2|TRBV30
CAWTRTSGRTGELFF
TGTGCCTGGACTCGGACTAGCGGGAGAACCGGGGAGCTGTTTTTT
>NA|TRBJ2-7|TRBD2|TRBV7-2
CASSLVRELAYEQYF
TGTGCCAGCAGCTTAGTGCGGGAGTTGGCCTACGAGCAGTACTTC
>NA|TRBJ1-4|NA|TRBV20-1
CSAIRGSTNEKLFF
TGCAGTGCTATAAGGGGATCAACTAATGAAAAACTGTTTTTT
>few|TRBJ2-2|NA|TRBV20-1
CSAKQGPNTGELFF
TGCAGTGCTAAACAGGGCCCGAACACCGGGGAGCTGTTTTTT
>NA|TRBJ2-1|TRBD2|TRBV4-3
CASSPLGGDEQFF
TGCGCCAGCAGCCCATTGGGGGGGGATGAGCAGTTCTTC
>NA|TRBJ1-1|TRBD1|TRBV13
CASSLLGGSPNTEAFF
TGTGCCAGCAGCTTATTAGGGGGCAGTCCGAACACTGAAGCTTTCTTT
>NA|TRBJ2-3|TRBD2|TRBV29-1
CSVARTSGHTDTQYF
TGCAGCGTTGCCAGGACTAGCGGGCACACAGATACGCAGTATTTT
>few|TRBJ2-2|TRBD2|TRBV20-1
CSAREAGLAGELFF
TGCAGTGCTAGAGAAGCGGGGCTGGCCGGGGAGCTGTTTTTT
>NA|TRBJ2-7|NA|TRBV28
CASSEPGPTGQYF
TGTGCCAGCAGTGAACCAGGCCCGACAGGACAGTACTTC
>NA|TRBJ1-2|NA|TRBV27
CASSFVGALYNYGYTF
TGTGCCAGCAGTTTTGTAGGGGCGCTATACAACTATGGCTACACCTTC
>NA|TRBJ2-2|TRBD2|TRBV20-1
CSARDTSGGGTGELFF
TGCAGTGCTAGAGATACTAGCGGGGGGGGCACCGGGGAGCTGTTTTTT
>NA|TRBJ1-6|TRBD1|TRBV29-1
CSVMGTGASTLHF
TGCAGCGTTATGGGGACAGGGGCCTCGACCCTCCACTTT
>many|TRBJ2-2|NA|TRBV7-2
CASSLVLGGNTGELFF
TGTGCCAGCAGCTTAGTTCTCGGCGGTAACACCGGGGAGCTGTTTTTT
>many|TRBJ2-7|NA|TRBV24-1
CATSDSQNLAEQYF
TGTGCCACCAGTGATTCACAGAATCTAGCCGAGCAGTACTTC
>NA|TRBJ1-5|NA|TRBV28
CASSLRTRLNQPQHF
TGTGCCAGCAGTTTACGGACACGGCTCAATCAGCCCCAGCATTTT
>few|TRBJ2-7|NA|TRBV4-2
CASSQGAANSYEQYF
TGTGCCAGCAGCCAAGGGGCCGCGAACTCCTACGAGCAGTACTTC
>few|TRBJ2-7|TRBD2|TRBV7-8
CASSSSGLAGVGKYEQYF
TGTGCCAGCAGCTCTAGCGGGCTAGCGGGAGTAGGTAAATACGAGCAGTACTTC
>NA|TRBJ2-5|NA|TRBV18
CASLPPGTMGVETQYF
TGTGCCAGCTTACCACCGGGGACAATGGGTGTTGAGACCCAGTACTTC
>NA|TRBJ1-2|NA|TRBV20-1
CTFLRAVEGYTF
TGCACCTTCCTCCGGGCAGTTGAAGGCTACACCTTC
>few|TRBJ1-3|NA|TRBV12-3/TRBV12-4
CASSLGTSRSGNTIYF
TGTGCCAGCAGTTTAGGAACCTCGAGGTCTGGAAACACCATATATTTT
>few|TRBJ2-7|TRBD1|TRBV5-5
CASSSQVRGREQYF
TGTGCCAGCAGCAGCCAGGTCAGGGGGCGAGAGCAGTACTTC
>many|TRBJ1-1|NA|TRBV6-1
CASSAGPRTEAFF
TGTGCCAGCAGCGCCGGGCCGAGAACTGAAGCTTTCTTT
>NA|TRBJ2-3|TRBD1|TRBV20-1
CSASPGQGTDTQYF
TGCAGTGCTAGCCCGGGACAGGGAACAGATACGCAGTATTTT
>NA|TRBJ2-3|TRBD2|TRBV6-1
CASAAGFGYTDTQYF
TGTGCCAGCGCAGCGGGGTTTGGTTATACAGATACGCAGTATTTT
>few|TRBJ1-5|NA|TRBV7-9
CASSLSGSSQPQHF
TGTGCCAGCAGCTTAAGCGGTTCGAGTCAGCCCCAGCATTTT
>NA|TRBJ2-1|TRBD2|TRBV20-1
CSARDLRTSGNEQFF
TGCAGTGCTAGAGATCTACGGACTAGCGGCAATGAGCAGTTCTTC
>few|TRBJ2-1|NA|TRBV15
CATSRDIGGATYNEQFF
TGTGCCACCAGCAGAGATATTGGGGGGGCCACCTACAATGAGCAGTTCTTC
>NA|TRBJ2-3|TRBD2|TRBV7-2
CASSSSLLAGARDTQYF
TGTGCCAGCAGCTCAAGCCTCTTAGCGGGAGCTAGGGATACGCAGTATTTT
>NA|TRBJ2-5|NA|TRBV20-1
CSASYGGAGETQYF
TGCAGTGCTAGTTATGGGGGGGCAGGGGAGACCCAGTACTTC
>NA|TRBJ2-5|NA|TRBV19
CASSGNAAETQYF
TGTGCCAGTAGTGGTAACGCAGCAGAGACCCAGTACTTC
>NA|TRBJ2-7|NA|TRBV7-9
CASSLNRKLDYEQYF
TGTGCCAGCAGCTTAAACCGCAAGCTAGACTACGAGCAGTACTTC
>NA|TRBJ1-5|TRBD1|TRBV6-5
CASSYSSPRQGGQPQHF
TGTGCCAGCAGTTACTCAAGTCCCCGACAGGGAGGTCAGCCCCAGCATTTT